Each of the 23 T cell receptor beta chains below was sequenced from the same sample in a study of patients and donors after allogeneic stem cell transplantation. Using its own MiXCR run on the RT-PCR reads, TCRdb lists one record per CDR3 protein. The sample includes about 110,000 distinct CDR3 sequences, roughly 37% of them seen just once. The sequencing input was blood, either unsorted or a sorted T cell fraction (not recorded which). The origin of the receptors is a human donor who was either an allogeneic HSCT recipient or a stem cell or donor lymphocyte infusion donor (not recorded which). It is not recorded whose cells these are; they may come from a transplant donor.

The chain carries TRBV7-9 and TRBJ1-2; D may be TRBD1 (5 bases). V lost 1 base to trimming and J lost 7 bases, with 13 bases between them. Germline V gene lookup returns CDR1 SEHNR and CDR2 FQNEAQ (reference sequence). The length of the CDR3 is 14 residues. The CDR3 DNA reads as TGTGCCAGCAGCTTAGGACAGCTCCCCGGTGGCTACACCTTC. Translating gives CASSLGQLPGGYTF.

This chain connects TRBV12-3 or TRBV12-4 to TRBJ1-1; possibly TRBD1 for D (6 bases). This CDR3 region has 13 residues. Trimming removed 6 bases from V and 3 bases from J, with 11 bases in between. CDR3 in DNA: TGTGCCAGCAGCGGACAGATTTACACTGAAGCTTTCTTT. Amino acid sequence: CASSGQIYTEAFF.

The chain employs TRBV5-1 and TRBJ2-3; 10 nucleotides line up with TRBD2. The trim removed 0 bases at V and 3 bases at J, leaving 7 bases unmatched. The CDR3 is made up of 17 amino acids. Looked up from germline, CDR1 is SGHRS and CDR2 is YFSETQ. The CDR3 loop reads CASSLGIAGGRTDTQYF. In nucleotides, the CDR3 is TGCGCCAGCAGCTTGGGGATAGCGGGAGGTCGGACAGATACGCAGTATTTT.

This sequence joins TRBV20-1 and TRBJ2-1, with 11 positions matching TRBD2. The CDR3 contains 15 residues. Germline lookup yields CDR1 DFQATT and CDR2 SNEGSKA (reference sequence). With V trimmed by 4 bases and J by 12 bases, 14 bases remained unmatched. CDR3 loop: CSATPPPLAGGGQFF. CDR3 DNA sequence: TGCAGTGCTACGCCTCCCCCGCTAGCGGGAGGAGGGCAGTTCTTC.

This clonotype was seen a handful of times. The V call is TRBV19, the J call TRBJ1-2; a possible D gene is TRBD1 (5 bases). This CDR3 spans 11 amino acids. V was shortened by 7 bases and J by 5 bases, with 8 bases between the two germline ends. In germline, CDR1 is LNHDA, CDR2 SQIVND (reference sequence). CDR3 region: CASTRGYGYTF. The CDR3 DNA reads as TGTGCCAGTACGCGGGGGTATGGCTACACCTTC.

The V gene is TRBV20-1, the J gene TRBJ1-2, with 8 bases aligning to TRBD1. Germline CDR1 is DFQATT and CDR2 is SNEGSKA (reference sequence). V gave up 4 bases and J gave up 4 bases; unmatched junction bases: 5. The CDR3 extends over 13 amino acids. The CDR3 DNA reads as TGCAGTGCTACTCAGGGGGCCGGCTATGGCTACACCTTC. Amino acids: CSATQGAGYGYTF.

The V call is TRBV3-1, the J call TRBJ2-7; 15 bases are shared with TRBD2. The CDR3 contains 15 residues. V shed 2 bases, J shed 5 bases, and the junction held 1 base outside the gene matches. Germline V gene lookup returns CDR1 LGHDT and CDR2 YNNKEL (reference sequence). CDR3 coding DNA: TGTGCCAGCAGCCAAAGGACTAGCGGGAGGGACGAGCAGTACTTC. Translated, it gives CASSQRTSGRDEQYF.

The table lists this clonotype with a few counts. The chain combines TRBV5-5 with TRBJ1-1; 11 bases map to TRBD1. Germline V gene data show CDR1 as SGHKS and CDR2 as YYEKEE (reference sequence). Germline trimming cut 3 bases from V and 0 bases from J; bases unmatched to any gene: 1. The CDR3 is made up of 15 amino acids. This CDR3 reads CASSWTGGLNTEAFF. Here the CDR3 DNA reads TGTGCCAGCAGCTGGACAGGGGGCTTGAACACTGAAGCTTTCTTT.

CDR3 in DNA: TGCGCCAGCAGCCCGGACCCGATCGGGGCTGAAGCTTTCTTT. Translating it yields CASSPDPIGAEAFF. The chain recombines TRBV4-3 with TRBJ1-1; D gene uncertain. Per germline, CDR1 LGHNA and CDR2 YSLEER. V lost 4 bases and J 6 bases, leaving 15 bases between the germline ends. The CDR3 length is 14 residues.

This clonotype was recorded at least ten times. The V gene is TRBV7-7, the J gene TRBJ2-5; D remains ambiguous. The CDR3 has 13 residues. Germline values: CDR1 SSHAT, CDR2 FNYEAQ (reference sequence). V shed 1 base and J shed 2 bases, with 5 bases lying between them. For the CDR3, the DNA is TGTGCCAGCAGCTTAGGGGATCAAGAGACCCAGTACTTC. Protein product: CASSLGDQETQYF.

J is TRBJ1-5 and V is TRBV12-3 or TRBV12-4; 7 positions agree with TRBD1. J lost 6 bases, V lost 6 bases, and 17 bases had no gene match. The CDR3 loop spans 17 amino acids. The CDR3 nucleotides are TGTGCCAGCAGCACCCGGGACAGAGGAATAGTCGGTCAGCCCCAGCATTTT. Translation: CASSTRDRGIVGQPQHF.

This clonotype was counted only a few times. The V call is TRBV11-3, the J call TRBJ2-2; D is perhaps TRBD1 (6 bases). Germline V lookup: CDR1 SGHNT, CDR2 YENEEA. V shed 5 bases and J shed 0 bases, with 13 bases lying between them. The CDR3 runs to 16 residues. CDR3 in amino acids: CASSRRTDANTGELFF. The CDR3 DNA reads as TGTGCCAGCAGCCGCAGGACAGACGCGAACACCGGGGAGCTGTTTTTT.

This chain joins TRBV25-1 and TRBJ2-7, with D unresolved. Looked up from germline, CDR1 is MGHDK and CDR2 is SYGVNS. V was trimmed by 4 bases and J by 2 bases, leaving 12 bases between them. The CDR3 consists of 14 residues. CDR3 loop: CASSGTGRTYEQYF. Here the CDR3 DNA reads TGTGCCAGCAGTGGTACGGGCCGAACCTACGAGCAGTACTTC.

The sample holds many counts of this clonotype. One junction end does not reproduce the germline sequence, and a read error may be involved. The chain links TRBV5-1 to TRBJ2-5; D ambiguous. There are 11 residues in the CDR3. Germline V gene lookup returns CDR1 SGHRS and CDR2 YFSETQ. The CDR3 region is CASSFKETQYF. CDR3 in DNA: TGTGCCAGCAGTTTTAAGGAGACCCAGTACTTC. Together with reference TRBV5-1 and TRBJ2-5, the CDR3 gives the full variable domain: KAGVTQTPRYLIKTRGQQVTLSCSPISGHRSVSWYQQTPGQGLQFLFEYFSETQRNKGNFPGRFSGRQFSNSRSEMNVSTLELGDSALYLCASSFKETQYFGPGTRLLVL.

The rearrangement uses TRBV24-1 and TRBJ1-2, with D tentatively TRBD1 (6 bases). This CDR3 region has 17 residues. Deletions cut 3 bases from V and 2 bases from J, with 18 bases between. Germline V gene sequence: CDR1 KGHDR, CDR2 SFDVKD. The CDR3 nucleotides are TGTGCCACCAGTGATCAGGGGCCAGCCGGCCGGAACTATGGCTACACCTTC. Protein: CATSDQGPAGRNYGYTF.

The chain links TRBV4-3 to TRBJ2-5; D remains unclear. In germline, CDR1 is LGHNA, CDR2 YSLEER. V shed 3 bases and J shed 2 bases, with 10 bases lying between them. The CDR3 sequence is 14 residues long. The CDR3 loop reads CASSQTFPQETQYF. CDR3 sequence (DNA): TGCGCCAGCAGCCAGACGTTCCCACAAGAGACCCAGTACTTC.

V gene TRBV7-9 combines with J gene TRBJ2-1, with D tentatively TRBD2 (6 bases). Trimming left V 3 bases short and J 3 bases short, with 9 bases between. This CDR3 spans 14 amino acids. CDR1 and CDR2 from the germline V gene are SEHNR and FQNEAQ (reference sequence). CDR3 sequence reads: CASSFSGYYNEQFF. The DNA for the CDR3 is TGTGCCAGCAGCTTTAGCGGCTACTACAATGAGCAGTTCTTC.

The chain recombines TRBV20-1 with TRBJ1-1, with 7 positions matching TRBD1. V lost 3 bases to trimming and J lost 11 bases; unmatched junction nucleotides: 12. CDR1 and CDR2 from the germline V gene are DFQATT and SNEGSKA (reference sequence). This CDR3 region has 13 residues. CDR3 sequence: CSASLRSSGGAFF. In nucleotides, the CDR3 is TGCAGTGCTAGTCTACGATCCTCAGGGGGGGCTTTCTTT.

This clonotype showed up many times. The chain employs TRBV5-6 and TRBJ1-1, with D uncertain. Germline CDR1 SGHDT, CDR2 YYEEEE. The CDR3 sequence is 14 residues long. The V end lost 0 bases, the J end lost 0 bases, and 6 bases lay between the germline ends. The DNA of the CDR3 is TGTGCCAGCAGCTTGGGGATTATGAACACTGAAGCTTTCTTT. It specifies CASSLGIMNTEAFF.

V is TRBV4-1 and J is TRBJ1-5; D remains unclear. V was trimmed by 4 bases and J by 5 bases, leaving 12 bases between them. Germline V lookup: CDR1 MGHRA, CDR2 YSYEKL. This CDR3 has 14 residues. CDR3 sequence: CASSPLTAYQPQHF. The CDR3 DNA follows: TGCGCCAGCAGCCCACTGACTGCATATCAGCCCCAGCATTTT.

The chain is built from TRBV6-5 and TRBJ1-1, with unresolved D. This CDR3 contains 14 residues. The V end was cut by 4 bases, the J end by 1 base, with 10 bases between. Looked up from germline, CDR1 is MNHEY and CDR2 is SVGAGI. This chain's CDR3 is CASSSPGRNTEAFF. The CDR3 DNA reads TGTGCCAGCAGTTCCCCAGGCAGGAACACTGAAGCTTTCTTT.

The rearrangement uses TRBV7-9 and TRBJ2-1; perhaps TRBD2 as D (5 bases). V was pared by 0 bases and J by 5 bases, with 8 bases between. This CDR3 has 14 amino acids. The germline CDR1 and CDR2 sequences are SEHNR and FQNEAQ (reference sequence). The CDR3: CASSLAVRDNEQFF. The CDR3, as DNA: TGTGCCAGCAGCTTAGCGGTGAGGGACAATGAGCAGTTCTTC.

J is TRBJ2-1 and V is TRBV6-5, with a possible D match to TRBD2 (6 bases). V was pared by 6 bases and J by 7 bases, with 13 bases between. This CDR3 has 13 amino acids. The germline V gene has CDR1 MNHEY and CDR2 SVGAGI. The CDR3 DNA is TGTGCCAGCAGCGATGGACTACTAAATGAGCAGTTCTTC. It encodes CASSDGLLNEQFF.